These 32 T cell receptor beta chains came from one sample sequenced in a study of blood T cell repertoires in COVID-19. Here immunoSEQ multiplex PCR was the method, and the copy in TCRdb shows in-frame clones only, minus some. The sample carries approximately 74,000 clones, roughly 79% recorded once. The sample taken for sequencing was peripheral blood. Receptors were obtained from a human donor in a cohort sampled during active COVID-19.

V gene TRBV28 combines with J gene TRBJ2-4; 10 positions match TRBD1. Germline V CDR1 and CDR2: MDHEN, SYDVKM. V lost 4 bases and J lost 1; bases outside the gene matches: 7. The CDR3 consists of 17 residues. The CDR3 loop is CASSSRTGGIAKNIQYF. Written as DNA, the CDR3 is TGTGCCAGCAGTTCGAGGACAGGGGGAATTGCCAAAAACATTCAGTACTTC.

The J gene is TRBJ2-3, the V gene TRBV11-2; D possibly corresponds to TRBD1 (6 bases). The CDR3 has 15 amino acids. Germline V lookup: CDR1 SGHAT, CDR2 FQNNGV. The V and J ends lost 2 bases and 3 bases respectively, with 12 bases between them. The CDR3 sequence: CASSLRGTNTDTQYF. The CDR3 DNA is TGTGCCAGCAGCTTAAGGGGGACAAATACAGATACGCAGTATTTT.

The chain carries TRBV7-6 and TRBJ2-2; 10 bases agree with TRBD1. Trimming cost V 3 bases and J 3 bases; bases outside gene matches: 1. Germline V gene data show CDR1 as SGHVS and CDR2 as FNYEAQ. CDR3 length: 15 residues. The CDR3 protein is CASSLGTGDTGELFF. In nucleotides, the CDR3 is TGTGCCAGCAGCTTGGGGACAGGGGACACCGGGGAGCTGTTTTTT.

The CDR3 DNA is TGTGCCACCTCACGGGACAGCCTCTACGAGCAGTACTTC. It translates to CATSRDSLYEQYF. The chain couples TRBV10-3 to TRBJ2-7; 7 nucleotides line up with TRBD1. This CDR3 contains 13 residues. Trimming cost V 10 bases and J 3 bases; bases outside gene matches: 9. Germline V gene lookup returns CDR1 ENHRY and CDR2 SYGVKD.

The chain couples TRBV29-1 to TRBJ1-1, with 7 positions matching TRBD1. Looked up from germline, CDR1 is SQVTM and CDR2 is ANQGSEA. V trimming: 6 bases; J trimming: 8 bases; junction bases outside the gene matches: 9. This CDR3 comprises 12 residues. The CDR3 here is CSVAPPDREAFF. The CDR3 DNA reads TGCAGCGTCGCCCCCCCGGACAGGGAAGCTTTCTTT.

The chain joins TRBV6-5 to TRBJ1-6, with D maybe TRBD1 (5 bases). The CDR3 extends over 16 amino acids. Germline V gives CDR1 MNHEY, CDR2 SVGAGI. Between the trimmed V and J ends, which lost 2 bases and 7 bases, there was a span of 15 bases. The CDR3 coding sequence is TGTGCCAGCAGTTACCGGCTTCAGGGCCCAAATTCACCCCTCCACTTT. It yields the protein CASSYRLQGPNSPLHF.

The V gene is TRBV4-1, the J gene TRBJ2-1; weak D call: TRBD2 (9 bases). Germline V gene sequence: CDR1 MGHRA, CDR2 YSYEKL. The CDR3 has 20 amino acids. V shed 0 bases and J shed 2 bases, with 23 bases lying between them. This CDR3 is CASSQDRQGAGGRAYNEQFF. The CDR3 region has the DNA TGCGCCAGCAGCCAAGATCGTCAGGGGGCCGGCGGGAGGGCCTACAATGAGCAGTTCTTC.

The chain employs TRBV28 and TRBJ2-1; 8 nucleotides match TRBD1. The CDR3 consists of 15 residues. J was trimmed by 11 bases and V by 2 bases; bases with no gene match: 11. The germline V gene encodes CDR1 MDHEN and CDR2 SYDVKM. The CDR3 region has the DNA TGTGCCAGCAGTTTACTTCTCGCGGACAGGGAACAGCAGTTCTTC. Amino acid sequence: CASSLLLADREQQFF. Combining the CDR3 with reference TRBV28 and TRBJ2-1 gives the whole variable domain DVKVTQSSRYLVKRTGEKVFLECVQDMDHENMFWYRQDPGLGLRLIYFSYDVKMKEKGDIPEGYSVSREKKERFSLILESASTNQTSMYLCASSLLLADREQQFFGPGTRLTVL.

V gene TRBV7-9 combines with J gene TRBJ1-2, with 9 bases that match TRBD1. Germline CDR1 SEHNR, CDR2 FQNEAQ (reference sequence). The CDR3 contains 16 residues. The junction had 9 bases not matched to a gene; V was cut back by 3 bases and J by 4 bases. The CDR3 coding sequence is TGTGCCAGCAGCTTCCAATCGACAGGGGGAGGCTATGGCTACACCTTC. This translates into CASSFQSTGGGYGYTF.

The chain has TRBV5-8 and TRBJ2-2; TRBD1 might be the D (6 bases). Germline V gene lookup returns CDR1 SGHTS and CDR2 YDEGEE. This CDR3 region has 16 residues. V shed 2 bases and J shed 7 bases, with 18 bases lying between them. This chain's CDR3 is CASSLFPGQINGELFF. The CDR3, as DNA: TGTGCCAGCAGCTTATTTCCCGGACAGATAAACGGGGAGCTGTTTTTT.

The CDR3: CASSLGEGYEQYF. CDR3 nucleotides: TGTGCCAGCAGCTTAGGGGAGGGCTACGAGCAGTACTTC. The V and J genes are TRBV11-2 and TRBJ2-7; TRBD2 matches at 7 bases. Trimming removed 1 base from V and 3 bases from J; junction bases left unmatched: 0. Germline CDR1 is SGHAT and CDR2 is FQNNGV. This CDR3 is built from 13 residues.

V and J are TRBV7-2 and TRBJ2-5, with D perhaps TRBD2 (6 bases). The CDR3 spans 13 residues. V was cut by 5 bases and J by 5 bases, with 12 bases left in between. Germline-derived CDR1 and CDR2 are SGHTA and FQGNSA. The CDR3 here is CASSMQGGETQYF. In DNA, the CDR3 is TGTGCCAGCAGCATGCAGGGAGGCGAGACCCAGTACTTC.

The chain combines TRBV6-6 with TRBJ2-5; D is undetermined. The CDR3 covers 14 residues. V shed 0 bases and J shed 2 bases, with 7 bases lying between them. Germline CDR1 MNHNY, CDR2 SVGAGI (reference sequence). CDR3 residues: CASSYSRVQETQYF. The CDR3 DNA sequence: TGTGCCAGCAGTTACTCGAGAGTTCAAGAGACCCAGTACTTC.

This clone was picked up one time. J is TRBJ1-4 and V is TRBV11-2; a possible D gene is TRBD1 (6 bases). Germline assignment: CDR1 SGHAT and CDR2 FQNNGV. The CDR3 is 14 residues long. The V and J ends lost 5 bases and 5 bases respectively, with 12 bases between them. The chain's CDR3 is CASSLRTVNEKLFF. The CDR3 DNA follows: TGTGCCAGCAGCCTGAGGACAGTCAATGAAAAACTGTTTTTT.

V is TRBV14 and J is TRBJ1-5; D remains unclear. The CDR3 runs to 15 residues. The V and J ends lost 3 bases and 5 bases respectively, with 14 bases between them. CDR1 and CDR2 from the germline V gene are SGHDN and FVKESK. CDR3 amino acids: CASSQSDLRDQPQHF. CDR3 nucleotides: TGTGCCAGCAGCCAGAGCGACCTACGGGATCAGCCCCAGCATTTT.

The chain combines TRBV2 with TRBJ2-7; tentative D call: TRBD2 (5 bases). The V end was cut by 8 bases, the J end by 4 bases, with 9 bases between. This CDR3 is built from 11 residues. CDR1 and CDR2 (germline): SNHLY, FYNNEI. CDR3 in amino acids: CASGELYEQYF. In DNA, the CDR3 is TGTGCCAGCGGGGAGTTATACGAGCAGTACTTC. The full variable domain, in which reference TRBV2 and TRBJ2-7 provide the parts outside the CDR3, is EPEVTQTPSHQVTQMGQEVILRCVPISNHLYFYWYRQILGQKVEFLVSFYNNEISEKSEIFDDQFSVERPDGSNFTLKIRSTKLEDSAMYFCASGELYEQYFGPGTRLTVT.

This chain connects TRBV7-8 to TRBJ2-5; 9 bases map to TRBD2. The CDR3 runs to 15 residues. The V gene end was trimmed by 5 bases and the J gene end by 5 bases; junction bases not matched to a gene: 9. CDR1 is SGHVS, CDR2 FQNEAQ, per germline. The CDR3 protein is CASSRTGGGGETQYF. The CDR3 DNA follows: TGTGCCAGCAGCCGGACTGGCGGGGGGGGCGAGACCCAGTACTTC.

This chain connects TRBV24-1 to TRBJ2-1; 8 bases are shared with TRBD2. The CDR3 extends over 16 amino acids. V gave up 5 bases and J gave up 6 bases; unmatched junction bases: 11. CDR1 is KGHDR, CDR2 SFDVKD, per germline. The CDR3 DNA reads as TGTGCCACCAGTGGTGGGGGAGCGGGAGAAAGCAATGAGCAGTTCTTC. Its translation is CATSGGGAGESNEQFF.

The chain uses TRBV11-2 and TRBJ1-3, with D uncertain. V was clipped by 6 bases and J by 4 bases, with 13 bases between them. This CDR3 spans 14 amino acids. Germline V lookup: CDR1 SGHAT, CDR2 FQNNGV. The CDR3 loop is CASSLRFSGNTIYF. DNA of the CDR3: TGTGCCAGCAGTCTTAGATTTTCCGGAAACACCATATATTTT.

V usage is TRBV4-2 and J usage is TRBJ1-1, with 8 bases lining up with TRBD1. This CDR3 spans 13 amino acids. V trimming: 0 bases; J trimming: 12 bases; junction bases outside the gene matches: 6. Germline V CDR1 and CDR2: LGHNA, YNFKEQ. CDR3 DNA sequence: TGTGCCAGCAGCCAAGAATCAGGGGGCTTAACTTTCTTT. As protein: CASSQESGGLTFF.

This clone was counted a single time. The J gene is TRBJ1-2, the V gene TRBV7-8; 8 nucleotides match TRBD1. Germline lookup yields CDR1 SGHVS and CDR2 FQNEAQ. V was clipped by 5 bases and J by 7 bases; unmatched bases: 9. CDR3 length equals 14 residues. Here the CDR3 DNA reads TGTGCCAGCAGCCCGACAGGGGCCGGGGGTGGCTACACCTTC. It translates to CASSPTGAGGGYTF.

This CDR3 is CASARASGELFF. In DNA form, the CDR3 reads TGTGCCAGCGCCAGGGCGTCCGGGGAGCTGTTTTTT. This sequence joins TRBV27 and TRBJ2-2; tentative D call: TRBD1 (5 bases). The V gene lost 8 bases and the J gene lost 6 bases, with 10 bases spanning the gap. The CDR3 sequence is 12 residues long. The germline V gene has CDR1 MNHEY and CDR2 SMNVEV (reference sequence).

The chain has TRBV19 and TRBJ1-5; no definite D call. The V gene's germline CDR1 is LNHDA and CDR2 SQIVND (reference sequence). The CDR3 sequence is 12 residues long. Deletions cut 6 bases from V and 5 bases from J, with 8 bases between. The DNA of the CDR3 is TGTGCCAGTAGCGGTGGGCATCAGCCCCAGCATTTT. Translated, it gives CASSGGHQPQHF. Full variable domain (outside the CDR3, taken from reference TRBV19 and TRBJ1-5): DGGITQSPKYLFRKEGQNVTLSCEQNLNHDAMYWYRQDPGQGLRLIYYSQIVNDFQKGDIAEGYSVSREKKESFPLTVTSAQKNPTAFYLCASSGGHQPQHFGDGTRLSIL.

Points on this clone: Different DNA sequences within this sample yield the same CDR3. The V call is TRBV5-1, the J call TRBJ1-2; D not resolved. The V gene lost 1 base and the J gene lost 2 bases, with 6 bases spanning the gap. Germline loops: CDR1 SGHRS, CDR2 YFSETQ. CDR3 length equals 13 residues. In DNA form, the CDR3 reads TGCGCCAGCAGCTTGTCGGTAAACTATGGCTACACCTTC. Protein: CASSLSVNYGYTF.

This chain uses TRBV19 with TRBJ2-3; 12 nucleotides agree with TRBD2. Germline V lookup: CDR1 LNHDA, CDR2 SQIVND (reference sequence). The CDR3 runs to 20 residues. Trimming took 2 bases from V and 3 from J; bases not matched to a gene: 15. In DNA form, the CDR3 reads TGTGCCAGTAGTATAACAGGGGGCGCGCTAGCGGGAGGGCCGACAGATACGCAGTATTTT. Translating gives CASSITGGALAGGPTDTQYF.

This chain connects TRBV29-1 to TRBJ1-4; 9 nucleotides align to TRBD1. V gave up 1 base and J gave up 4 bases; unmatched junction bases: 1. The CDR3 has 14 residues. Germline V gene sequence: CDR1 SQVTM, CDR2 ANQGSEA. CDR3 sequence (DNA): TGCAGCGTTGAAGGGACAGGGGATAATGAAAAACTGTTTTTT. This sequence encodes CSVEGTGDNEKLFF.

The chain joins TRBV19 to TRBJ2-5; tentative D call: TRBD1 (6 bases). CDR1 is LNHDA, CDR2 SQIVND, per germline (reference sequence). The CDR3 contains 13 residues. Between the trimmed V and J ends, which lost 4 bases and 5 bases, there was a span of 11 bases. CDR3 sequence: CASSTTGRETQYF. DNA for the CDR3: TGTGCCAGTAGTACGACAGGCCGGGAGACCCAGTACTTC.

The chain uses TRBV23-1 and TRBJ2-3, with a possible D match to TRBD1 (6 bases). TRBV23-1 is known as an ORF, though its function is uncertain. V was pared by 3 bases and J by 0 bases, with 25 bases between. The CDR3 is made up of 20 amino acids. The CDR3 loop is CASSHPGQQENSASTDTQYF. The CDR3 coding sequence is TGCGCCAGCAGTCATCCTGGACAGCAGGAGAATTCCGCGAGCACAGATACGCAGTATTTT.

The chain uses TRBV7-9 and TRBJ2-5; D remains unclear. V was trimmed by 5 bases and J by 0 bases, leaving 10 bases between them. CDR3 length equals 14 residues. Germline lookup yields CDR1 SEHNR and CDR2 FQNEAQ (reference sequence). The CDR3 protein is CASSKSSYQETQYF. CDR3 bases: TGTGCCAGCAGCAAAAGCTCTTACCAAGAGACCCAGTACTTC.

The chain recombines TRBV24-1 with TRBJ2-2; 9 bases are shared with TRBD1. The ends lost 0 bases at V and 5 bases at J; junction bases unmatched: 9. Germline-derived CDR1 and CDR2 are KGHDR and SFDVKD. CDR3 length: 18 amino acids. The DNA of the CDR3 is TGTGCCACCAGTGATTTGCCGTACCGGGACAGGGAAACCGGGGAGCTGTTTTTT. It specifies CATSDLPYRDRETGELFF.

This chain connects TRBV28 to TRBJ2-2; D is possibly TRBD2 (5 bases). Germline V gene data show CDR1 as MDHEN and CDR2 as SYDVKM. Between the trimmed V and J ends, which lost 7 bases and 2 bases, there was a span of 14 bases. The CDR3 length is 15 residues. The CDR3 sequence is CASTTRRGNTGELFF. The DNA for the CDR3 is TGTGCCAGCACCACGCGCCGGGGTAACACCGGGGAGCTGTTTTTT. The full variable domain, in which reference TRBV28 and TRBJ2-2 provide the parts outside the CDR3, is DVKVTQSSRYLVKRTGEKVFLECVQDMDHENMFWYRQDPGLGLRLIYFSYDVKMKEKGDIPEGYSVSREKKERFSLILESASTNQTSMYLCASTTRRGNTGELFFGEGSRLTVL.

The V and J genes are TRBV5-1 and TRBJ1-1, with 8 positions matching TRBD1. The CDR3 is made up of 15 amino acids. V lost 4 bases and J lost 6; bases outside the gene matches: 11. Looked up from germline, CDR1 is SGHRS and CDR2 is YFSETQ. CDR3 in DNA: TGCGCCAGCAGCAGCGGACAGGGTTCATGGTCTGAAGCTTTCTTT. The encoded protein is CASSSGQGSWSEAFF.